This TCR beta chain comes out of a study of CD8 T cells in ankylosing spondylitis. One entry per CDR3 protein results from TCRdb running MiXCR on the 5' RACE reads. The table records roughly 140,000 distinct CDR3 sequences, more than 40% of them present only once. This clonotype was picked up a small number of times. Its antigen remains unidentified. Study outcomes and limitations: The authors reported significant enrichment of disease-linked clones in matched ankylosing spondylitis synovial fluid. About 8 highly homologous variants made up a TCR beta motif that seemed to typify ankylosing spondylitis blood.

Trimming cost V 0 bases and J 0 bases; bases outside gene matches: 7. The germline gives CDR1 MNHEY, CDR2 SMNVEV (reference sequence). The CDR3 is made up of 18 amino acids. This chain joins TRBV27 and TRBJ2-1; 8 bases align to TRBD1. This receptor was taken from a male donor with ankylosing spondylitis. Sequenced: synovial fluid, either unsorted or a sorted T cell fraction (not recorded which). The CDR3 spells CASSLSPGQASSYNEQFF. CDR3 nucleotides: TGTGCCAGCAGTTTATCCCCGGGACAGGCGAGCTCCTACAATGAGCAGTTCTTC.